Here is one T cell receptor (beta chain) with its context. A much larger clone lies one base from this, so it may be a read error. Scientists amplified the TCR beta CDR3 regions from RNA transcripts. First-round RT-PCR with HTBI primers preceded a second-round multiplex PCR. TCRdb redid the calling of the multiplex PCR reads with MiXCR, one entry per CDR3 protein. The sample has approximately 700,000 distinct CDR3 sequences, 35% to 50% seen once. Ophthalmopathy donors showed moderate-to-severe activity, CAS ≥3, NOSPECS ≥4 and a duration under 3 months. Patients were excluded if they had other autoimmune diseases or uncontrolled infections, and likewise if pregnancy or lactation applied. The diagnosis was founded upon clinical symptoms, serum thyroxine, TRAb, thyroid ultrasound and orbital computed tomography. These data are taken from a study of Graves' ophthalmopathy and Graves' hyperthyroidism. Study at large: Sampling took place at initial diagnosis, with peripheral blood obtained before any treatment.

The length of the CDR3 is 13 residues. Germline lookup yields CDR1 MGHDK and CDR2 SYGVNS. This clonotype originated in an adult man with Graves' ophthalmopathy. What was sequenced was peripheral blood. The chain combines TRBV25-1 with TRBJ1-1; TRBD1 might be the D (6 bases). This CDR3 is CASSLGGRTKAFF. The CDR3 region has the DNA TGCGCCAGCAGCTTGGGGGGCAGGACTAAAGCTTTCTTT.